This TCR beta chain comes out of a study of cytomegalovirus exposure and HLA in healthy donors. Study-level findings and limits: Under in vitro conditions, a few CMV-associated chains were confirmed as specific for CMV antigens. As a later analysis revealed, most CMV-associated TCR beta chains appeared HLA-restricted.

PCR primers comprised 60 Vbeta and 13 Jbeta primers. The protocol was immunoSEQ multiplex PCR, while the TCRdb copy is restricted to in-frame clones and leaves out a portion. The data contain roughly 220,000 clones, 80% to 85% of them singletons. A word on this clone: What it binds is unknown.

The CDR3 has 15 residues. Looked up from germline, CDR1 is SEHNR and CDR2 is FQNEAQ (reference sequence). The ends were cut back, 3 bases at V and 0 bases at J, with 11 bases in the middle. This TCR was recovered from a woman in her thirties or forties in good health and CMV-seronegative. Sequencing was carried out using PBMCs. The chain links TRBV7-9 to TRBJ1-1; weak D call: TRBD1 (6 bases). CDR3 nucleotides: TGTGCCAGCAGCTTGAGGGGGGGCCTGAACACTGAAGCTTTCTTT. Its protein product is CASSLRGGLNTEAFF. Full variable domain (rest looked up from reference TRBV7-9 and TRBJ1-1): DTGVSQNPRHKITKRGQNVTFRCDPISEHNRLYWYRQTLGQGPEFLTYFQNEAQLEKSRLLSDRFSAERPKGSFSTLEIQRTEQGDSAMYLCASSLRGGLNTEAFFGQGTRLTVV.